The 25 T cell receptor beta chains presented below share a single source sample, sequenced in a study of CD8 T cells in ankylosing spondylitis. Each CDR3 protein gets one entry after TCRdb re-called the 5' RACE reads with MiXCR. The sample holds just under 350,000 distinct CDR3 sequences, roughly 14% seen once. Sequenced sample: blood, either unsorted or a sorted T cell fraction (not recorded which). These receptors were obtained from a male donor with ankylosing spondylitis or in good health (not recorded which).

The rearrangement links TRBV2 to TRBJ2-1, with D maybe TRBD2 (7 bases). Germline CDR1 is SNHLY and CDR2 is FYNNEI. V lost 5 bases, J lost 7 bases, and 18 bases lay in between. The CDR3 consists of 15 residues. CDR3 DNA: TGTGCCAGCAGTTTTCTGGGGGGGGGGCTGAATGAGCAGTTCTTC. This gives the protein CASSFLGGGLNEQFF.

This clonotype was counted many times. This chain joins TRBV5-6 and TRBJ2-3, with D possibly being TRBD1 or TRBD2 (5 bases each). The CDR3 covers 15 residues. Germline V gives CDR1 SGHDT, CDR2 YYEEEE. The germline V and J ends were trimmed by 0 bases and 1 base, with 9 bases remaining between them. The CDR3 DNA reads TGTGCCAGCAGCTTGGTTGGGGGAGGCACAGATACGCAGTATTTT. It codes for CASSLVGGGTDTQYF.

The rearrangement uses TRBV6-5 and TRBJ2-3; 12 bases map to TRBD2. V lost 0 bases to trimming and J lost 6 bases; unmatched junction nucleotides: 4. The CDR3 covers 16 residues. Looked up from germline, CDR1 is MNHEY and CDR2 is SVGAGI. For the CDR3, the DNA is TGTGCCAGCAGTTACTCAGGACTAGCGGGAACGGATACGCAGTATTTT. Amino acids: CASSYSGLAGTDTQYF.

In this sample, this clonotype turned up a few times. The chain couples TRBV4-1 to TRBJ2-3; D not resolved. The germline gives CDR1 MGHRA, CDR2 YSYEKL. Trimming left V 4 bases short and J 4 bases short, with 9 bases between. This CDR3 has 13 amino acids. CDR3 amino acids: CASSPVPADTQYF. The CDR3 DNA reads as TGCGCCAGCAGCCCTGTCCCTGCAGATACGCAGTATTTT.

The sample holds a few counts of this clonotype. This sequence joins TRBV5-1 and TRBJ2-3; 7 positions match TRBD2. This CDR3 region has 13 residues. With 0 bases clipped from V and 7 bases from J, the junction kept 2 bases outside the gene matches. Germline V lookup: CDR1 SGHRS, CDR2 YFSETQ. The CDR3 region has the DNA TGCGCCAGCAGCTTGGGGCGGGAGAATACGCAGTATTTT. Residues: CASSLGRENTQYF.

The chain joins TRBV20-1 to TRBJ2-2, with 8 nucleotides matching TRBD2. V trimming: 3 bases; J trimming: 0 bases; junction bases outside the gene matches: 3. Germline lookup yields CDR1 DFQATT and CDR2 SNEGSKA (reference sequence). CDR3 length: 15 amino acids. The CDR3 DNA follows: TGCAGTGCTAGGGGACTAGTTTCGAACACCGGGGAGCTGTTTTTT. Amino acids: CSARGLVSNTGELFF.

Ten or more counts support this clonotype. The chain combines TRBV5-1 with TRBJ2-7, with 7 bases aligning to TRBD1. The CDR3 covers 14 residues. Germline CDR1 reads SGHRS; CDR2 reads YFSETQ. With 5 bases clipped from V and 4 bases from J, the junction kept 9 bases outside the gene matches. The chain's CDR3 is CASSSLQGKYEQYF. DNA of the CDR3: TGCGCCAGCAGTTCCCTACAGGGGAAGTACGAGCAGTACTTC.

The V call is TRBV6-1, the J call TRBJ2-6; 9 bases match TRBD1. The CDR3 covers 17 residues. Looked up from germline, CDR1 is MNHNS and CDR2 is SASEGT. J was trimmed by 1 base and V by 6 bases; bases with no gene match: 7. CDR3 protein: CASSKTGGLSGANVLTF. CDR3 sequence (DNA): TGTGCCAGCAGCAAGACAGGGGGTTTATCTGGGGCCAACGTCCTGACTTTC.

This clonotype was counted a few times. The chain links TRBV29-1 to TRBJ1-2; 7 bases are a match to TRBD1. The V gene end was trimmed by 0 bases and the J gene end by 7 bases; junction bases not matched to a gene: 5. Germline CDR1 is SQVTM and CDR2 is ANQGSEA. The CDR3 sequence is 13 residues long. The CDR3 sequence is CSVEDLQGFGYTF. The CDR3 coding sequence is TGCAGCGTTGAAGATCTACAGGGGTTTGGCTACACCTTC.

In this sample, this clonotype turned up many times. The rearrangement links TRBV28 to TRBJ2-4, with 7 bases that match TRBD1. V gave up 4 bases and J gave up 2 bases; unmatched junction bases: 8. Germline CDR1 is MDHEN and CDR2 is SYDVKM. The CDR3 extends over 16 amino acids. This CDR3 reads CASSSGTVISKNIQYF. In DNA, the CDR3 is TGTGCCAGCAGTTCCGGGACAGTCATTTCCAAAAACATTCAGTACTTC.

This clonotype has more than one count but fewer than ten. The CDR3 loop is CASSFRDRAERPDNEQFF. The DNA for the CDR3 is TGCGCCAGCAGCTTCCGGGACAGGGCCGAACGTCCGGACAATGAGCAGTTCTTC. The chain has TRBV5-1 and TRBJ2-1; 9 bases align to TRBD1. Germline assignment: CDR1 SGHRS and CDR2 YFSETQ. The CDR3 totals 18 residues. Germline trimming cut 2 bases from V and 5 bases from J; bases unmatched to any gene: 14.

The chain recombines TRBV12-3 or TRBV12-4 with TRBJ2-7, with D perhaps TRBD1 (5 bases). CDR3 size: 15 residues. V lost 6 bases to trimming and J lost 2 bases, with 17 bases between them. The CDR3 region is CASSPLGQPTYEQYF. Here the CDR3 DNA reads TGTGCCAGCAGCCCCTTGGGGCAGCCCACCTACGAGCAGTACTTC.

This clonotype was found a few times. J is TRBJ2-5 and V is TRBV6-1, with a possible D match to TRBD2 (6 bases). The germline V and J ends were trimmed by 4 bases and 1 base, with 10 bases remaining between them. The germline V gene encodes CDR1 MNHNS and CDR2 SASEGT. The CDR3 sequence is 14 residues long. The CDR3 here is CASSVYSGQETQYF. As DNA, the CDR3 is TGTGCCAGCAGTGTGTATAGCGGCCAAGAGACCCAGTACTTC.

This clonotype was seen more than once but under ten times. The chain carries TRBV9 and TRBJ2-1; D remains ambiguous. Germline values: CDR1 SGDLS, CDR2 YYNGEE. The CDR3 length is 15 residues. The ends were cut back, 2 bases at V and 2 bases at J, with 11 bases in the middle. CDR3 sequence reads: CASSVGPLTYNEQFF. The CDR3 region has the DNA TGTGCCAGCAGCGTCGGGCCACTTACCTACAATGAGCAGTTCTTC.

The gene calls are TRBV29-1 and TRBJ2-5, with TRBD1 matching 9 bases. The CDR3 covers 12 residues. Germline assignment: CDR1 SQVTM and CDR2 ANQGSEA. The J segment lost 8 bases and the V segment lost 2 bases, leaving 3 bases of the junction unmatched. The CDR3 loop is CSVEKDRGTQYF. CDR3 nucleotides: TGCAGCGTTGAAAAGGACAGGGGAACCCAGTACTTC.

The CDR3 spells CSADRGTNYGYTF. CDR3 bases: TGCAGTGCCGACAGGGGAACCAACTATGGCTACACCTTC. The genes are TRBV20-1 and TRBJ1-2; TRBD1 agrees at 8 bases. CDR3 length: 13 amino acids. With 6 bases clipped from V and 2 bases from J, the junction kept 5 bases outside the gene matches. Germline-derived CDR1 and CDR2 are DFQATT and SNEGSKA (reference sequence).

CDR3 region: CASSPGLADLTSYNEQFF. DNA for the CDR3: TGTGCCAGCAGCCCAGGACTAGCGGATCTTACCTCCTACAATGAGCAGTTCTTC. This chain links TRBV3-1 with TRBJ2-1; 10 bases align to TRBD2. Germline CDR1 and CDR2: LGHDT and YNNKEL (reference sequence). The CDR3 has 18 residues. Unmatched junction bases numbered 9, after V lost 4 bases and J lost 0 bases.

This clonotype has more than one count but fewer than ten. The chain recombines TRBV6-5 with TRBJ2-1, with TRBD2 identical over 10 bases. Germline lookup yields CDR1 MNHEY and CDR2 SVGAGI. The CDR3 runs 15 residues. Losses at the gene ends were 2 bases for V and 11 bases for J; bases not matched to a gene: 9. The CDR3 protein is CASSYLSGGADKQFF. The DNA of the CDR3 is TGTGCCAGCAGTTACCTGAGCGGGGGGGCGGATAAGCAGTTCTTC.

This sequence joins TRBV4-1 and TRBJ2-7; 11 bases line up with TRBD1. This CDR3 is built from 14 residues. Germline V gene sequence: CDR1 MGHRA, CDR2 YSYEKL. After removal of 6 bases from V and 6 bases from J, the junction contained 7 bases not matched to a gene. CDR3 bases: TGCGCCAGCAGGCCGGGACAGGGGGGGCGCGAGCAGTACTTC. Translated: CASRPGQGGREQYF.

This clonotype showed up many times. The chain carries TRBV12-3 or TRBV12-4 and TRBJ2-2, with TRBD1 as a possible D gene (5 bases). The CDR3 is 15 amino acids. V shed 6 bases and J shed 4 bases, with 15 bases lying between them. The CDR3: CASSPGQDTTGELFF. The CDR3 nucleotides read TGTGCCAGCAGCCCCGGGCAGGACACCACCGGGGAGCTGTTTTTT.

This clonotype has a handful of counts. The J gene is TRBJ1-5, the V gene TRBV5-1, with TRBD1 matching 8 bases. Trimming cost V 4 bases and J 6 bases; bases outside gene matches: 12. CDR1 and CDR2 from the germline V gene are SGHRS and YFSETQ. There are 16 residues in the CDR3. The CDR3 region is CASSPTTGEVGQPQHF. DNA of the CDR3: TGCGCCAGCAGCCCCACGACAGGGGAAGTCGGTCAGCCCCAGCATTTT.

The chain uses TRBV6-1 and TRBJ2-2; 8 bases map to TRBD1. This CDR3 is 16 amino acids long. Unmatched junction bases numbered 5, after V lost 5 bases and J lost 0 bases. Germline V gene lookup returns CDR1 MNHNS and CDR2 SASEGT. The CDR3 DNA reads TGTGCCAGCAGTAGAGCAGGGGGCTCGAACACCGGGGAGCTGTTTTTT. Translated, it gives CASSRAGGSNTGELFF.

The chain uses TRBV6-2 or TRBV6-3 and TRBJ2-2, with 8 bases identical to TRBD1. The V gene's germline CDR1 is MNHEY and CDR2 SVGEGT. CDR3 length: 16 residues. V lost 4 bases to trimming and J lost 0 bases; unmatched junction nucleotides: 4. The CDR3 bases are TGTGCCAGCAGTTTCAGGGGGCCCTCGAACACCGGGGAGCTGTTTTTT. Amino acid sequence: CASSFRGPSNTGELFF.

Only a few counts were recorded for this clonotype. The chain couples TRBV12-3 or TRBV12-4 to TRBJ2-4, with no clear D. Between the trimmed V and J ends, which lost 5 bases and 9 bases, there was a span of 11 bases. The CDR3 covers 12 residues. DNA for the CDR3: TGTGCCAGCAGTGTCCGATCGGGCATTCAGTACTTC. Its protein product is CASSVRSGIQYF.

This chain connects TRBV9 to TRBJ2-3; weak D call: TRBD1 (5 bases). This CDR3 is built from 13 residues. Per germline, CDR1 SGDLS and CDR2 YYNGEE. The V end was cut by 4 bases, the J end by 5 bases, with 11 bases between. The chain's CDR3 is CASSFSQGDTQYF. The CDR3 DNA reads TGTGCCAGCAGCTTTAGCCAGGGAGATACGCAGTATTTT.